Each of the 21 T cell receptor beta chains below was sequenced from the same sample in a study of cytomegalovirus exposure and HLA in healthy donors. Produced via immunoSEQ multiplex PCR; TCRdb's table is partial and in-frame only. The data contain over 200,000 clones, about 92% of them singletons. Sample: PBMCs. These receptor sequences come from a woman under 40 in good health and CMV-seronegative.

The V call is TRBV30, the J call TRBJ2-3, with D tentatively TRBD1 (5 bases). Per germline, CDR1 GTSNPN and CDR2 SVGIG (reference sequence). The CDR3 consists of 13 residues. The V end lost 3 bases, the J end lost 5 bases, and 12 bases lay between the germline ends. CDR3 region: CAWSPGWEDTQYF. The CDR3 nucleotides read TGTGCCTGGAGCCCAGGGTGGGAAGATACGCAGTATTTT.

The CDR3 region has the DNA TGTGCCAGCAGATCGGGACAGGGGGAGGTAGTGACCCAGTACTTC. This codes for CASRSGQGEVVTQYF. The genes are TRBV7-8 and TRBJ2-5; 11 positions agree with TRBD1. Germline values: CDR1 SGHVS, CDR2 FQNEAQ. With V trimmed by 6 bases and J by 7 bases, 10 bases remained unmatched. CDR3 length: 15 amino acids.

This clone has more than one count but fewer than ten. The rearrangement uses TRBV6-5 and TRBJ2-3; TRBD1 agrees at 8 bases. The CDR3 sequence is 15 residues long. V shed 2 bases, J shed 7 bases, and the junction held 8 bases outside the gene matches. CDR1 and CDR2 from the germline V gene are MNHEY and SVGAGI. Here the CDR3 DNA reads TGTGCCAGCAGTTACGGGATGCAGGGGGCAAATACGCAGTATTTT. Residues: CASSYGMQGANTQYF.

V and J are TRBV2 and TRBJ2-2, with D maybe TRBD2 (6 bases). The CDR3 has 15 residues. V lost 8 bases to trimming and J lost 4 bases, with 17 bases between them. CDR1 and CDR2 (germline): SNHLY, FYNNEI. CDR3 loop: CASSGVDLLTGELFF. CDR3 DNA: TGTGCCAGCTCGGGGGTGGACTTGCTCACCGGGGAGCTGTTTTTT.

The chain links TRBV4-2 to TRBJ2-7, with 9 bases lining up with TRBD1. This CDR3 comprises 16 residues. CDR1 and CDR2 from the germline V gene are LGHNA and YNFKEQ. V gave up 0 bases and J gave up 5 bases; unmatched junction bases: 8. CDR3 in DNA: TGTGCCAGCAGCCAAGAGGGCGACAGGGGGATCGACGAGCAGTACTTC. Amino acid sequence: CASSQEGDRGIDEQYF.

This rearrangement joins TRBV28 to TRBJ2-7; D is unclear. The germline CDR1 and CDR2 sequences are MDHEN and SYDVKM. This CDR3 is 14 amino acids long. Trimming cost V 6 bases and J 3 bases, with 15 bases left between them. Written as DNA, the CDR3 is TGTGCCAGCAGGACACACGGACGAAACTACGAGCAGTACTTC. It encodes CASRTHGRNYEQYF.

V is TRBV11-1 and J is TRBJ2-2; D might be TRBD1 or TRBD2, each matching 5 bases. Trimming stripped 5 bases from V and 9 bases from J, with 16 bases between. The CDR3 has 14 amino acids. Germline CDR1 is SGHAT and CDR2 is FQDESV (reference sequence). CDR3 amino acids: CASSPRDRTRELFF. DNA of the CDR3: TGTGCCAGCAGCCCTCGGGACCGGACCAGGGAGCTGTTTTTT.

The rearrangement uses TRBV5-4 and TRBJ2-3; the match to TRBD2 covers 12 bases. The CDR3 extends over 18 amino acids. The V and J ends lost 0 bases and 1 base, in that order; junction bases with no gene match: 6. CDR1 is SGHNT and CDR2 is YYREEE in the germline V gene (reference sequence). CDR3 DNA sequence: TGTGCCAGCAGCTTGGTAGCCCTAGCGGGAGGGGGCACAGATACGCAGTATTTT. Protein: CASSLVALAGGGTDTQYF.

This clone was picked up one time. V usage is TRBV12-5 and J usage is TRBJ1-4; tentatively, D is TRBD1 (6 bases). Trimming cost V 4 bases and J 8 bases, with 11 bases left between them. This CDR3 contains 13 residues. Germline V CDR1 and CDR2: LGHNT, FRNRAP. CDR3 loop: CASGSGTSEKLFF. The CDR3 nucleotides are TGTGCTAGTGGTTCCGGGACATCCGAAAAACTGTTTTTT.

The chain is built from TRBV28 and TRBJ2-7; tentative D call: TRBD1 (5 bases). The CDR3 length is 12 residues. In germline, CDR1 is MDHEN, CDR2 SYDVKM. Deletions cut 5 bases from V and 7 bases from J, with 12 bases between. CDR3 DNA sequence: TGTGCCAGCAGTACGACAGTGGGGGAGCAGTACTTC. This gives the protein CASSTTVGEQYF.

CDR3 DNA sequence: TGTGCCAGCAGTTTTAGTTTCAGGTCCGAGCAGTACTTC. Protein: CASSFSFRSEQYF. This chain connects TRBV27 to TRBJ2-7; D not certain. CDR1 and CDR2 (germline): MNHEY, SMNVEV (reference sequence). The CDR3 has 13 amino acids. Between the trimmed V and J ends, which lost 3 bases and 6 bases, there was a span of 12 bases.

DNA for the CDR3: TGTGCCACCGTGGGGGGGCGCCTTAATGAGCAGTTCTTC. It codes for CATVGGRLNEQFF. V gene TRBV28 combines with J gene TRBJ2-1; TRBD2 might be the D (7 bases). Germline V gene data show CDR1 as MDHEN and CDR2 as SYDVKM. This CDR3 contains 13 residues. V was pared by 10 bases and J by 7 bases, with 17 bases between.

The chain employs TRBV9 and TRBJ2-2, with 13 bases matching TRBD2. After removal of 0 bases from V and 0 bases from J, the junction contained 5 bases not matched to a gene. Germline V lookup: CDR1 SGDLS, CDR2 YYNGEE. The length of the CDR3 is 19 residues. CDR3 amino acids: CASSVGLAGGPANTGELFF. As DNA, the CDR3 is TGTGCCAGCAGCGTAGGACTAGCGGGAGGCCCCGCGAACACCGGGGAGCTGTTTTTT.

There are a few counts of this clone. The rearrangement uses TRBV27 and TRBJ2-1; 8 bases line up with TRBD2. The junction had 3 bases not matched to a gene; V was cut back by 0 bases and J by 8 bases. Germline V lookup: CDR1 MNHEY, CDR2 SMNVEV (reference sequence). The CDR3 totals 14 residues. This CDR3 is CASSLSIAGYEQFF. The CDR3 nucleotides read TGTGCCAGCAGTTTATCTATAGCGGGATATGAGCAGTTCTTC.

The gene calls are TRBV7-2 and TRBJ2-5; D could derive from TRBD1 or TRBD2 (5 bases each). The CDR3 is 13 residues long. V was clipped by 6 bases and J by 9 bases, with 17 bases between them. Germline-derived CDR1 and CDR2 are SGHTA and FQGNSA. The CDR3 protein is CASRPSQGRSQYF. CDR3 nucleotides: TGTGCCAGCAGACCTAGCCAGGGCAGGTCCCAGTACTTC. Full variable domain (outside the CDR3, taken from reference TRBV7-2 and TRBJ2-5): GAGVSQSPSNKVTEKGKDVELRCDPISGHTALYWYRQSLGQGLEFLIYFQGNSAPDKSGLPSDRFSAERTGGSVSTLTIQRTQQEDSAVYLCASRPSQGRSQYFGPGTRLLVL.

The CDR3: CASSQVAWAYGEQFF. DNA for the CDR3: TGTGCCAGCAGCCAAGTCGCCTGGGCTTATGGTGAGCAGTTCTTC. The chain combines TRBV14 with TRBJ2-1, with unresolved D. Per germline, CDR1 SGHDN and CDR2 FVKESK. The germline V and J ends were trimmed by 1 base and 9 bases, with 16 bases remaining between them. This CDR3 contains 15 residues.

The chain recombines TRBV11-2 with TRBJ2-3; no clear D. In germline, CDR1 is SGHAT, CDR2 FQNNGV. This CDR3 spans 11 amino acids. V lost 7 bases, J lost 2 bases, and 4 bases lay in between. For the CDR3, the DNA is TGTGCCAGCACGACCACAGATACGCAGTATTTT. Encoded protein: CASTTTDTQYF. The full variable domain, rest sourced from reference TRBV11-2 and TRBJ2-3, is EAGVAQSPRYKIIEKRQSVAFWCNPISGHATLYWYQQILGQGPKLLIQFQNNGVVDDSQLPKDRFSAERLKGVDSTLKIQPAKLEDSAVYLCASTTTDTQYFGPGTRLTVL.

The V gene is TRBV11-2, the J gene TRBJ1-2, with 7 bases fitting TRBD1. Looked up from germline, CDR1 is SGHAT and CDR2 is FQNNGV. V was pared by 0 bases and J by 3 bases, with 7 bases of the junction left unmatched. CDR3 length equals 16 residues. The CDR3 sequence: CASSLDNRGPYYGYTF. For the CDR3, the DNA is TGTGCCAGCAGCTTAGATAATAGGGGGCCGTACTATGGCTACACCTTC.

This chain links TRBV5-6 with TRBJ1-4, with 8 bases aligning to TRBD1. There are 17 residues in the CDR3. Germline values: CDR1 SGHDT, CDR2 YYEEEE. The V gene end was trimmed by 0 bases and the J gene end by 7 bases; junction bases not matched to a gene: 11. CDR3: CASSLGQGRKFGEKLFF. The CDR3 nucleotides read TGTGCCAGCAGCTTGGGACAGGGGAGAAAGTTCGGTGAAAAACTGTTTTTT.

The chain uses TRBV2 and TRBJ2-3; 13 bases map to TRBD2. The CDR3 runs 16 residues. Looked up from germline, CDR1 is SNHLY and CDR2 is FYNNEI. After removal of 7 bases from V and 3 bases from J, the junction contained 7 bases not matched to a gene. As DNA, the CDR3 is TGTGCCAGCAACCCGGGACTAGCGGGACAGACAGATACGCAGTATTTT. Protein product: CASNPGLAGQTDTQYF.

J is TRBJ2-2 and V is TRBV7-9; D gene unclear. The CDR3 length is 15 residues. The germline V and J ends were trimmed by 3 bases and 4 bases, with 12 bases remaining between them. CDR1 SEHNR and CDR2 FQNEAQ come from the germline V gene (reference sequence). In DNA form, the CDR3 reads TGTGCCAGCAGCTTGGGCTTCGGACCCACCGGGGAGCTGTTTTTT. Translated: CASSLGFGPTGELFF.